This record covers a single TCR beta chain. These data come from a study of cytomegalovirus exposure and HLA in healthy donors. Using immunoSEQ multiplex PCR, the repertoire was profiled, and TCRdb retains in-frame clones only, with some absent. The table has tens of thousands of clones, over 75% seen once. Germline V CDR1 and CDR2: MGHRA, YSYEKL. The CDR3 is made up of 18 amino acids. The V segment lost 0 bases and the J segment 6 bases; nucleotides outside the gene matches: 12. Sequencing input: PBMCs. The TCR was taken from a young woman in good health and CMV-seronegative. This chain links TRBV4-1 with TRBJ2-7; TRBD1 agrees at 12 bases. CDR3 region: CASSQDPDRGTGGFEQYF. CDR3 in DNA: TGCGCCAGCAGCCAAGATCCGGACCGCGGGACAGGGGGCTTCGAGCAGTACTTC.